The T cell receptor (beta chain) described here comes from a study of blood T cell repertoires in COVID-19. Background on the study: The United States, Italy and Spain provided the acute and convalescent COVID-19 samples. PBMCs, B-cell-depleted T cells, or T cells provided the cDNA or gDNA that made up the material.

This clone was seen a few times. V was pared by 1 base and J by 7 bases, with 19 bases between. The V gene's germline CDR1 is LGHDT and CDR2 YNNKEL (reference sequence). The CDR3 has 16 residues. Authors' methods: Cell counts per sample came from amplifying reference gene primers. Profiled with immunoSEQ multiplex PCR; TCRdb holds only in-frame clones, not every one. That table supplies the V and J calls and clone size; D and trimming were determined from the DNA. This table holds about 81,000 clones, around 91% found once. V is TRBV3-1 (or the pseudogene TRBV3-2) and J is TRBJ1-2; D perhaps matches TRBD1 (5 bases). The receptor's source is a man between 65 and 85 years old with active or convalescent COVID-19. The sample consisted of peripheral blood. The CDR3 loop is CASSQVGMTEQTGYTF. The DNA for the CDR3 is TGTGCCAGCAGCCAAGTGGGGATGACAGAGCAAACTGGCTACACCTTC.